The next 17 T cell receptor beta chains were all read from a single sample in a study of T-cell reconstitution after alpha-beta-depleted transplantation in children. Preparation of the TCRbeta library involved a method that used unique molecular identifiers. MiXCR was run by TCRdb on the PCR reads, yielding one entry per CDR3 protein. The repertoire consists of 150,000 to 200,000 distinct CDR3 sequences, with roughly 6.8% occurring once and the leading ten covering more than 2.5%. The sequences come from PBMCs from the stem cell graft donor, collected from the stem cell graft. These receptors were taken from a human donor who donated a stem cell graft to a child with Wiskott-Aldrich syndrome.

This clonotype has a count of ten or more. The chain combines TRBV28 with TRBJ1-5; 9 positions agree with TRBD1. After removal of 6 bases from V and 12 bases from J, the junction contained 12 bases not matched to a gene. The CDR3 totals 14 residues. CDR1 is MDHEN, CDR2 SYDVKM, per germline. The CDR3 loop reads CASREDRGLLHQHF. The DNA of the CDR3 is TGTGCCAGCAGAGAGGACAGGGGCCTGCTACACCAGCATTTT. The entire variable domain, with the rest obtained from reference TRBV28 and TRBJ1-5, is as follows: DVKVTQSSRYLVKRTGEKVFLECVQDMDHENMFWYRQDPGLGLRLIYFSYDVKMKEKGDIPEGYSVSREKKERFSLILESASTNQTSMYLCASREDRGLLHQHFGDGTRLSIL.

Turning to this clonotype: It may be a read error: a sequence one base away is much more abundant. This CDR3 reads CASSTRVESSYNEQFF. The CDR3 nucleotides are TGTGCCAGCAGCACTCGGGTGGAGAGCTCCTACAATGAGCAGTTCTTC. This chain uses TRBV9 with TRBJ2-1; D not resolved. The CDR3 has 16 amino acids. Trimming stripped 4 bases from V and 0 bases from J, with 14 bases between. Germline lookup yields CDR1 SGDLS and CDR2 YYNGEE.

This clonotype was counted at least ten times. V gene TRBV14 combines with J gene TRBJ1-1; D might be TRBD1 (6 bases). CDR3 length equals 13 residues. The germline V gene has CDR1 SGHDN and CDR2 FVKESK. Deletions cut 6 bases from V and 9 bases from J, with 17 bases between. The CDR3 DNA is TGTGCCAGCAGGTTCTCCGGGACACCTAAAGCTTTCTTT. As protein: CASRFSGTPKAFF.

This clonotype came up many times. The rearrangement uses TRBV20-1 and TRBJ1-2; D may be TRBD1 (5 bases). Trimming cost V 3 bases and J 3 bases, with 17 bases left between them. Germline V gene data show CDR1 as DFQATT and CDR2 as SNEGSKA (reference sequence). This CDR3 region has 15 residues. The CDR3 loop is CSARPDRQNDYGYTF. The DNA for the CDR3 is TGCAGTGCTAGGCCCGACCGACAGAACGACTATGGCTACACCTTC.

This clonotype was seen many times. The rearrangement joins TRBV7-2 to TRBJ1-2; D ambiguous. Germline CDR1 reads SGHTA; CDR2 reads FQGNSA. Between the trimmed V and J ends, which lost 1 base and 8 bases, there was a span of 11 bases. CDR3 length: 13 residues. CDR3 coding DNA: TGTGCCAGCAGCTTAGTAACGGGCTGGGGCTACACCTTC. This codes for CASSLVTGWGYTF.

Many counts were recorded for this clonotype. This rearrangement joins TRBV6-5 to TRBJ2-3; 9 bases map to TRBD2. With V trimmed by 1 base and J by 6 bases, 5 bases remained unmatched. This CDR3 is built from 15 residues. Germline V gene lookup returns CDR1 MNHEY and CDR2 SVGAGI. The CDR3 nucleotides are TGTGCCAGCAGTTACTGGGCGGGGGGGGAGGATACGCAGTATTTT. This sequence encodes CASSYWAGGEDTQYF.

This clonotype was picked up many times. The chain recombines TRBV7-2 with TRBJ2-4; TRBD1 or TRBD2 may be the D gene (7 bases each). Trimming cost V 0 bases and J 5 bases, with 17 bases left between them. Germline V gene data show CDR1 as SGHTA and CDR2 as FQGNSA. This CDR3 has 17 amino acids. The CDR3 region has the DNA TGTGCCAGCAGCTTAGCGTTTTCGGCAGGGGGGGAAAACATTCAGTACTTC. Protein sequence: CASSLAFSAGGENIQYF. The full variable domain, in which reference TRBV7-2 and TRBJ2-4 provide the parts outside the CDR3, is GAGVSQSPSNKVTEKGKDVELRCDPISGHTALYWYRQSLGQGLEFLIYFQGNSAPDKSGLPSDRFSAERTGGSVSTLTIQRTQQEDSAVYLCASSLAFSAGGENIQYFGAGTRLSVL.

This clonotype has ten or more counts. J is TRBJ2-7 and V is TRBV11-2; D unresolved. Germline V gene sequence: CDR1 SGHAT, CDR2 FQNNGV. The CDR3 is made up of 12 amino acids. V lost 1 base and J 3 bases, leaving 4 bases between the germline ends. This chain's CDR3 is CASSLAVYEQYF. CDR3 DNA sequence: TGTGCCAGCAGCTTAGCGGTCTACGAGCAGTACTTC.

The chain has TRBV5-1 and TRBJ2-2; tentatively, D is TRBD1 (6 bases). The CDR3 contains 15 residues. CDR1 is SGHRS, CDR2 YFSETQ, per germline. Trimming stripped 8 bases from V and 4 bases from J, with 18 bases between. The CDR3 spells CASSILGAPTGELFF. The CDR3 region has the DNA TGCGCCAGTTCAATTTTGGGGGCGCCCACCGGGGAGCTGTTTTTT. The entire variable domain, with the rest obtained from reference TRBV5-1 and TRBJ2-2, is as follows: KAGVTQTPRYLIKTRGQQVTLSCSPISGHRSVSWYQQTPGQGLQFLFEYFSETQRNKGNFPGRFSGRQFSNSRSEMNVSTLELGDSALYLCASSILGAPTGELFFGEGSRLTVL.

This clonotype was detected many times. The CDR3 loop is CATSDPGQGRTGELFF. CDR3 bases: TGTGCCACCAGTGACCCGGGACAGGGAAGAACCGGGGAGCTGTTTTTT. The chain uses TRBV24-1 and TRBJ2-2, with 9 bases fitting TRBD1. The V gene's germline CDR1 is KGHDR and CDR2 SFDVKD. This CDR3 has 16 residues. Germline trimming cut 4 bases from V and 5 bases from J; bases unmatched to any gene: 7.

At least ten counts were recorded for this clonotype. V and J are TRBV25-1 and TRBJ1-4; D remains ambiguous. The V end was cut by 2 bases, the J end by 3 bases, with 7 bases between. Germline assignment: CDR1 MGHDK and CDR2 SYGVNS. This CDR3 spans 14 amino acids. The CDR3 DNA reads as TGTGCCAGCAGTGAAAGCGCTTCTAATGAAAAACTGTTTTTT. This translates into CASSESASNEKLFF.

Worth noting for this clonotype: This may come from a read error, since a much larger clone is one base off. CDR3 nucleotide sequence: TGTTCCAGCAGCTGGACGGTGGGCTACACCTTC. Translating it yields CSSSWTVGYTF. The V call is TRBV7-9, the J call TRBJ1-2; D is uncertain. From germline, CDR1 is SEHNR and CDR2 FQNEAQ (reference sequence). The CDR3 has 11 amino acids.

The genes are TRBV12-3 or TRBV12-4 and TRBJ1-3; maybe TRBD1 (5 bases). This CDR3 contains 12 residues. The V and J ends lost 10 bases and 4 bases respectively, with 11 bases between them. The CDR3 protein is CATSGGGNTIYF. The CDR3 DNA is TGTGCCACCTCCGGGGGAGGAAACACCATATATTTT.

The sample holds many counts of this clonotype. This rearrangement joins TRBV5-5 to TRBJ1-3; no firm D call. The CDR3 is made up of 14 amino acids. Per the germline V gene, CDR1 is SGHKS and CDR2 is YYEKEE (reference sequence). V was clipped by 0 bases and J by 0 bases, with 4 bases between them. In DNA, the CDR3 is TGTGCCAGCAGCTTGGGATTCTCTGGAAACACCATATATTTT. Amino acids: CASSLGFSGNTIYF.

In this sample, this clonotype turned up many times. This rearrangement joins TRBV11-1 to TRBJ2-1; D is ambiguous. Trimming cost V 8 bases and J 4 bases, with 9 bases left between them. The CDR3 is made up of 12 amino acids. CDR1 is SGHAT, CDR2 FQDESV, per germline (reference sequence). The CDR3 coding sequence is TGTGCCAGCGGGCGGAGATACAATGAGCAGTTCTTC. This translates into CASGRRYNEQFF.

This clonotype came up many times. The chain employs TRBV20-1 and TRBJ2-7; D is possibly TRBD1 (5 bases). Trimming pared 0 bases from V and 8 bases from J, leaving 14 bases between. The CDR3 length is 13 residues. Germline-derived CDR1 and CDR2 are DFQATT and SNEGSKA (reference sequence). The CDR3 loop reads CSARDSRQGKQYF. The CDR3 DNA reads as TGCAGTGCTAGAGATAGTCGCCAGGGAAAGCAGTACTTC.

This clonotype was seen ten or more times. V usage is TRBV7-2 and J usage is TRBJ2-1, with D possibly being TRBD2 (6 bases). CDR3 length: 15 amino acids. V was pared by 5 bases and J by 4 bases, with 15 bases between. Germline assignment: CDR1 SGHTA and CDR2 FQGNSA. The CDR3 protein is CASSLLAGKYNEQFF. CDR3 DNA sequence: TGTGCCAGCAGCCTACTGGCGGGGAAATACAATGAGCAGTTCTTC.